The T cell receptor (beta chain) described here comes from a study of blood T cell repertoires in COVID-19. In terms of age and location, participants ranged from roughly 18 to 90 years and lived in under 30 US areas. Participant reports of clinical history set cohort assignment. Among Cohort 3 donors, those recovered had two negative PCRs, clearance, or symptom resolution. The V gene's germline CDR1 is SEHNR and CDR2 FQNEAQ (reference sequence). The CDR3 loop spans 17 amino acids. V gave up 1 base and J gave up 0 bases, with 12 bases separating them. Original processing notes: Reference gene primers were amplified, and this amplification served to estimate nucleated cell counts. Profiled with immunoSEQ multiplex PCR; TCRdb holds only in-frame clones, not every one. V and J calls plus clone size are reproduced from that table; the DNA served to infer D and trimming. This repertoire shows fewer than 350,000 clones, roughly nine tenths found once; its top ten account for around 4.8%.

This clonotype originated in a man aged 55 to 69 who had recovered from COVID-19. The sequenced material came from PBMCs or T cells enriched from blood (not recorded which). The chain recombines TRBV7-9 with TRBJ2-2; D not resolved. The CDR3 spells CASSLVFHGSNTGELFF. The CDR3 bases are TGTGCCAGCAGCTTAGTATTTCACGGGTCGAACACCGGGGAGCTGTTTTTT.